This T cell receptor (beta chain) originates from a study of blood T cell repertoires in COVID-19. Study at large: In each case, the material was cDNA or gDNA derived from T cells, B-cell-depleted T cells, or PBMCs.

Germline CDR1 LGHDT, CDR2 YNNKEL (reference sequence). Trimming removed 1 base from V and 2 bases from J, with 14 bases in between. The CDR3 extends over 16 amino acids. Clones were sequenced by immunoSEQ multiplex PCR, and TCRdb holds only the in-frame ones, with some missing. This sample carries around 150,000 clones, around 85% of them seen once, and the ten largest clones take approximately 3.3%. The sample taken for sequencing was peripheral blood. The genes are TRBV3-1 (or the pseudogene TRBV3-2) and TRBJ1-1; D is uncertain. The clonotype was recovered from a human donor with acute or convalescent COVID-19. The donor label of this sample is uncertain. In DNA form, the CDR3 reads TGTGCCAGCAGCCAAGCTGGGCAGGCAGCTAACACTGAAGCTTTCTTT. This gives the protein CASSQAGQAANTEAFF.